The 21 T cell receptor beta chains in this list originate from one sample, sequenced in a study of CD8 T cells in Susac syndrome. When the RNA was reverse transcribed, random hexamers were used with an input of roughly 0.45 to 1 ug. One entry per CDR3 protein results from TCRdb running MiXCR on the immunoSEQ multiplex PCR reads. The sample has about 240,000 distinct CDR3 sequences, 90% to 96% seen once. The sequencing input was CD4+ T cells from PBMCs. The receptors here all came from a human donor with Susac syndrome.

V usage is TRBV1 and J usage is TRBJ2-5; the D call TRBD2 from the table was never checked on the DNA. TRBV1 is deemed a pseudogene. There are 17 residues in the CDR3. CDR3 DNA: TGCACCAGCAGCCAAGATCTTAGACTAGCCGGTCTGGAGACCCAGTACTTC. This codes for CTSSQDLRLAGLETQYF.

CDR3 amino acids: CASSRSSTFGYTF. The DNA of the CDR3 is TGTGCCAGCAGTCGATCCTCGACGTTCGGCTACACCTTC. The chain recombines TRBV12-3 or TRBV12-4 with TRBJ1-2; unclear D gene. The CDR3 has 13 amino acids. V lost 5 bases to trimming and J lost 8 bases, with 15 bases between them.

This clonotype was counted once. The genes are TRBV6-2 or TRBV6-3 and TRBJ2-1, with 11 bases lining up with TRBD2. Germline loops: CDR1 MNHEY, CDR2 SVGEGT. CDR3 length: 14 amino acids. V shed 8 bases, J shed 5 bases, and the junction held 5 bases outside the gene matches. The CDR3 DNA reads as TGTGCCAGCTCCGGGACTAGCGGTAACAATGAGCAGTTCTTC. It yields the protein CASSGTSGNNEQFF.

V usage is TRBV25-1 and J usage is TRBJ1-2; D is ambiguous. Per the germline V gene, CDR1 is MGHDK and CDR2 is SYGVNS. The V end lost 1 base, the J end lost 6 bases, and 12 bases lay between the germline ends. The CDR3 consists of 14 residues. This CDR3 is CASSEFSRPDGYTF. DNA of the CDR3: TGTGCCAGCAGTGAATTTAGCCGGCCGGATGGCTACACCTTC.

This chain joins TRBV4-2 and TRBJ1-5; D is undetermined. Trimming left V 1 base short and J 0 bases short, with 13 bases between. There are 17 residues in the CDR3. Germline assignment: CDR1 LGHNA and CDR2 YNFKEQ. The CDR3 region has the DNA TGTGCCAGCAGCCAAGCTCCTAGGACCGCTAGCAATCAGCCCCAGCATTTT. The encoded protein is CASSQAPRTASNQPQHF.

The V call is TRBV3-1, the J call TRBJ2-5; 9 nucleotides match TRBD1. This CDR3 has 18 residues. Trimming cost V 4 bases and J 2 bases; bases outside gene matches: 14. CDR1 is LGHDT and CDR2 is YNNKEL in the germline V gene (reference sequence). The CDR3 sequence: CASSLTSGTGSYQETQYF. The CDR3 nucleotides are TGTGCCAGCAGCCTCACCTCAGGGACAGGGTCCTATCAAGAGACCCAGTACTTC.

V usage is TRBV9 and J usage is TRBJ2-6; a possible D gene is TRBD1 (6 bases). The V gene lost 0 bases and the J gene lost 0 bases, with 16 bases spanning the gap. Germline CDR1 SGDLS, CDR2 YYNGEE. The CDR3 runs 19 residues. The CDR3 region is CASSVGTGITPSGANVLTF. CDR3 sequence (DNA): TGTGCCAGCAGCGTAGGAACAGGGATCACCCCCTCTGGGGCCAACGTCCTGACTTTC. Full variable domain (missing parts from reference TRBV9 and TRBJ2-6): DSGVTQTPKHLITATGQRVTLRCSPRSGDLSVYWYQQSLDQGLQFLIQYYNGEERAKGNILERFSAQQFPDLHSELNLSSLELGDSALYFCASSVGTGITPSGANVLTFGAGSRLTVL.

This clonotype occurred once. The CDR3 region is CASSFRDGSSYEQYF. The DNA for the CDR3 is TGTGCCAGCAGCTTCCGGGACGGGAGCTCCTACGAGCAGTACTTC. V and J are TRBV5-4 and TRBJ2-7; D possibly corresponds to TRBD2 (6 bases). The CDR3 is 15 amino acids. Germline V gene sequence: CDR1 SGHNT, CDR2 YYREEE (reference sequence). Trimming took 2 bases from V and 0 from J, leaving 12 bases between them. Full variable domain (outside the CDR3, taken from reference TRBV5-4 and TRBJ2-7): ETGVTQSPTHLIKTRGQQVTLRCSSQSGHNTVSWYQQALGQGPQFIFQYYREEENGRGNFPPRFSGLQFPNYSSELNVNALELDDSALYLCASSFRDGSSYEQYFGPGTRLTVT.

CDR3 sequence reads: CASSSGGTSGYEQFF. The CDR3 DNA reads as TGTGCCAGTAGCTCTGGCGGGACTAGCGGGTATGAGCAGTTCTTC. The chain combines TRBV19 with TRBJ2-1; 12 nucleotides agree with TRBD2. This CDR3 contains 15 residues. With 6 bases clipped from V and 8 bases from J, the junction kept 8 bases outside the gene matches. Germline loops: CDR1 LNHDA, CDR2 SQIVND (reference sequence).

The V and J genes are TRBV7-9 and TRBJ2-1; D call uncertain. From germline, CDR1 is SEHNR and CDR2 FQNEAQ (reference sequence). V gave up 7 bases and J gave up 2 bases, with 15 bases separating them. The CDR3 runs 15 residues. The CDR3 loop is CASNFHRSPYNEQFF. The DNA for the CDR3 is TGTGCCAGCAACTTCCACCGCAGCCCCTACAATGAGCAGTTCTTC. The variable domain in full, with the rest retrieved from reference TRBV7-9 and TRBJ2-1, is DTGVSQNPRHKITKRGQNVTFRCDPISEHNRLYWYRQTLGQGPEFLTYFQNEAQLEKSRLLSDRFSAERPKGSFSTLEIQRTEQGDSAMYLCASNFHRSPYNEQFFGPGTRLTVL.

The V call is TRBV6-5, the J call TRBJ2-3; perhaps D is TRBD1 or TRBD2 (6 bases each). The CDR3 covers 14 residues. The V end was cut by 7 bases, the J end by 5 bases, with 16 bases between. The germline CDR1 and CDR2 sequences are MNHEY and SVGAGI. CDR3 nucleotides: TGTGCCAGCACCGACCGGGGGCGCAGAGATACGCAGTATTTT. Translating it yields CASTDRGRRDTQYF.

The gene calls are TRBV7-9 and TRBJ2-5; TRBD1 matches at 10 bases. Germline CDR1 and CDR2: SEHNR and FQNEAQ (reference sequence). This CDR3 contains 16 residues. The trim removed 2 bases at V and 3 bases at J, leaving 6 bases unmatched. The CDR3 DNA is TGTGCCAGCAGCTTAAGGGGGACAGGGGATGAAGAGACCCAGTACTTC. It yields the protein CASSLRGTGDEETQYF.

The CDR3 region has the DNA TGTGCCAGCAGCCAAGAGTTGGGTGGCGGGGAGCTGTTTTTT. This gives the protein CASSQELGGGELFF. This chain joins TRBV14 and TRBJ2-2, with D unclear. This CDR3 is 14 amino acids long. V lost 0 bases and J 7 bases, leaving 9 bases between the germline ends. The germline V gene encodes CDR1 SGHDN and CDR2 FVKESK.

This chain connects TRBV29-1 to TRBJ1-1; D unclear. The CDR3 spans 13 residues. From germline, CDR1 is SQVTM and CDR2 ANQGSEA. With 1 base removed from V and 0 bases from J, the gap between germline ends came to 6 bases. The CDR3, as DNA: TGCAGCGTTGAAGTACAGCTGAACACTGAAGCTTTCTTT. Translated: CSVEVQLNTEAFF. The full variable domain, its missing parts supplied by reference TRBV29-1 and TRBJ1-1, is SAVISQKPSRDICQRGTSLTIQCQVDSQVTMMFWYRQQPGQSLTLIATANQGSEATYESGFVIDKFPISRPNLTFSTLTVSNMSPEDSSIYLCSVEVQLNTEAFFGQGTRLTVV.

The chain uses TRBV24-1 and TRBJ2-6, with D unresolved. CDR1 is KGHDR and CDR2 is SFDVKD in the germline V gene. Trimming took off 1 base at V and 4 bases at J, with 7 bases between the two ends. There are 15 residues in the CDR3. CDR3 amino acids: CATSDFTSGANVLTF. The CDR3 DNA follows: TGTGCCACCAGTGATTTCACCTCGGGGGCCAACGTCCTGACTTTC.

The chain joins TRBV18 to TRBJ2-1, with 10 bases that match TRBD2. V shed 2 bases, J shed 7 bases, and the junction held 5 bases outside the gene matches. Germline assignment: CDR1 KGHSH and CDR2 LQKENI. This CDR3 is built from 15 residues. This CDR3 reads CASSPILAGVNEQFF. The CDR3, as DNA: TGTGCCAGCTCACCAATCCTAGCGGGAGTTAATGAGCAGTTCTTC. Full variable domain (remainder filled in from reference TRBV18 and TRBJ2-1): NAGVMQNPRHLVRRRGQEARLRCSPMKGHSHVYWYRQLPEEGLKFMVYLQKENIIDESGMPKERFSAEFPKEGPSILRIQQVVRGDSAAYFCASSPILAGVNEQFFGPGTRLTVL.

The V and J genes are TRBV27 and TRBJ2-1, with TRBD2 matching over 11 bases. The ends lost 4 bases at V and 0 bases at J; junction bases unmatched: 5. Germline V CDR1 and CDR2: MNHEY, SMNVEV (reference sequence). The CDR3 is made up of 17 amino acids. The chain's CDR3 is CASSWISGRASYNEQFF. The CDR3 DNA follows: TGTGCCAGCAGTTGGATTAGCGGGAGGGCCTCCTACAATGAGCAGTTCTTC.

The chain recombines TRBV30 with TRBJ1-1, with D possibly TRBD1 on 6 matching bases. V was cut by 0 bases and J by 5 bases, with 10 bases left in between. This CDR3 is 13 amino acids long. CDR1 and CDR2 (germline): GTSNPN, SVGIG (reference sequence). Here the CDR3 reads CAWSVGGRTEAFF. The CDR3 DNA sequence: TGTGCCTGGAGTGTAGGGGGGCGGACTGAAGCTTTCTTT. The full variable domain, rest sourced from reference TRBV30 and TRBJ1-1, is SQTIHQWPATLVQPVGSPLSLECTVEGTSNPNLYWYRQAAGRGLQLLFYSVGIGQISSEVPQNLSASRPQDRQFILSSKKLLLSDSGFYLCAWSVGGRTEAFFGQGTRLTVV.

The genes are TRBV12-3 or TRBV12-4 and TRBJ2-1, with D perhaps TRBD2 (6 bases). CDR3 length equals 14 residues. Trimming left V 8 bases short and J 3 bases short, with 14 bases between. The CDR3 spells CASVPGEVYNEQFF. In DNA, the CDR3 is TGTGCCAGCGTGCCGGGAGAGGTCTACAATGAGCAGTTCTTC.

This clonotype appeared once. This rearrangement joins TRBV20-1 to TRBJ2-3; 10 nucleotides agree with TRBD2. The V gene end was trimmed by 1 base and the J gene end by 2 bases; junction bases not matched to a gene: 3. CDR1 is DFQATT and CDR2 is SNEGSKA in the germline V gene (reference sequence). The CDR3 runs to 15 residues. CDR3 DNA sequence: TGCAGTGCTAGAGGACTAGCGGGCCCCACAGATACGCAGTATTTT. Its protein product is CSARGLAGPTDTQYF.

J is TRBJ2-5 and V is TRBV15; D ambiguous. CDR3 length: 13 amino acids. Germline V gene sequence: CDR1 LNHNV, CDR2 YYDKDF (reference sequence). Deletions cut 4 bases from V and 5 bases from J, with 11 bases between. CDR3 residues: CATSNPSWETQYF. The CDR3 DNA is TGTGCCACCAGCAATCCATCGTGGGAGACCCAGTACTTC. The full variable domain, rest sourced from reference TRBV15 and TRBJ2-5, is DAMVIQNPRYQVTQFGKPVTLSCSQTLNHNVMYWYQQKSSQAPKLLFHYYDKDFNNEADTPDNFQSRRPNTSFCFLDIRSPGLGDTAMYLCATSNPSWETQYFGPGTRLLVL.